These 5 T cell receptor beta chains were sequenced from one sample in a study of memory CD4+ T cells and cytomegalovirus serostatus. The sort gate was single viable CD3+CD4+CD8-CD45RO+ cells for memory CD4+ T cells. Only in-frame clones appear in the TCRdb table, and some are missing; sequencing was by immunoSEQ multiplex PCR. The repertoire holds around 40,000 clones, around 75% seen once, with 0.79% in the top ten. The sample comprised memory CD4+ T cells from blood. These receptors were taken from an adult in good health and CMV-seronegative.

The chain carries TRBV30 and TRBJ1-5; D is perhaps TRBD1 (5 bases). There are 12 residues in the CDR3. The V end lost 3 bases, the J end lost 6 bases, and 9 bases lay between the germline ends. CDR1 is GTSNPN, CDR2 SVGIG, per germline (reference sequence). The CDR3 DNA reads TGTGCCTGGAGCCGGGGGGGTCAGCCCCAGCATTTT. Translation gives CAWSRGGQPQHF. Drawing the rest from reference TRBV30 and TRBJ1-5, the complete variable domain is SQTIHQWPATLVQPVGSPLSLECTVEGTSNPNLYWYRQAAGRGLQLLFYSVGIGQISSEVPQNLSASRPQDRQFILSSKKLLLSDSGFYLCAWSRGGQPQHFGDGTRLSIL.

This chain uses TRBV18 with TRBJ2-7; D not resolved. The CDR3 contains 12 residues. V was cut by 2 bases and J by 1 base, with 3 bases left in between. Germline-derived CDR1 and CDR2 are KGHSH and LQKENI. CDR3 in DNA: TGTGCCAGCTCACCAGGGTCCTACGAGCAGTACTTC. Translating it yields CASSPGSYEQYF.

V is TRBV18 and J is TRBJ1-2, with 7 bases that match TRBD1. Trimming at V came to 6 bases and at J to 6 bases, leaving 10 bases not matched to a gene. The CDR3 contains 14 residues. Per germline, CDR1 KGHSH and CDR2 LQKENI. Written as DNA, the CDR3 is TGTGCCAGCTCTGCTTCACAGGGGAAGCATGGCTACACCTTC. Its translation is CASSASQGKHGYTF.

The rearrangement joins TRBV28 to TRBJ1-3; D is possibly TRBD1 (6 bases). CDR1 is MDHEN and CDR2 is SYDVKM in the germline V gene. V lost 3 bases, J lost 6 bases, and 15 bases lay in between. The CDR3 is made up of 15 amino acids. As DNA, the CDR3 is TGTGCCAGCAGTTTTAGCAGGGGCGGGGCAAACACCATATATTTT. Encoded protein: CASSFSRGGANTIYF.

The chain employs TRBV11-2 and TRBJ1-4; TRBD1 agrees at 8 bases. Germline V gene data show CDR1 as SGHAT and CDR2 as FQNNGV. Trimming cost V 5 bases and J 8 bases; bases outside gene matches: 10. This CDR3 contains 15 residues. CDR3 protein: CASSTRDRGGEKLFF. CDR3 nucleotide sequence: TGTGCCAGCAGCACCCGTGACAGGGGAGGGGAAAAACTGTTTTTT.